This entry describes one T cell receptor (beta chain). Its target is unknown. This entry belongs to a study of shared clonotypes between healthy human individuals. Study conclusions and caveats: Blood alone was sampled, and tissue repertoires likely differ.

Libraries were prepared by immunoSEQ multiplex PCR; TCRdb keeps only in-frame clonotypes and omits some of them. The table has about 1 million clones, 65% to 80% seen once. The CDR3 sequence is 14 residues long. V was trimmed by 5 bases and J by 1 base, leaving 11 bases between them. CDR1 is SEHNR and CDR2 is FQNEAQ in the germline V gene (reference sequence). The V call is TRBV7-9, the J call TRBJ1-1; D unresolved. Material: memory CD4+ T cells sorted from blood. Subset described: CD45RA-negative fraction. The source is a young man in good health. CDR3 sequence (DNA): TGTGCCAGCAGCCATACTACAGAGAACACTGAAGCTTTCTTT. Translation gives CASSHTTENTEAFF.